These 27 T cell receptor beta chains came from one sample sequenced in a study of T cells in localized non-small cell lung cancer. TCRdb's copy holds only in-frame clones and misses some; the assay was immunoSEQ multiplex PCR. The sample includes tens of thousands of clones, roughly 88% of them seen just once. The starting material was peripheral blood, obtained before any cancer treatment. These receptors all stem from a male donor aged 60 or over with stage III squamous cell lung carcinoma.

This chain joins TRBV5-5 and TRBJ2-2, with D possibly matching TRBD1 (5 bases). The CDR3 has 17 residues. Deletions cut 6 bases from V and 1 base from J, with 19 bases between. Germline CDR1 reads SGHKS; CDR2 reads YYEKEE (reference sequence). CDR3 in DNA: TGTGCCAGCACCCAGTGGGGCCACTCCATGAACACCGGGGAGCTGTTTTTT. It specifies CASTQWGHSMNTGELFF.

The chain employs TRBV19 and TRBJ2-7, with 10 bases lining up with TRBD2. Germline CDR1 LNHDA, CDR2 SQIVND (reference sequence). V dropped 6 bases and J dropped 0; count of bases not matched to a gene: 2. CDR3 length: 14 residues. The CDR3 sequence: CASSTSGNSYEQYF. DNA of the CDR3: TGTGCCAGTAGCACTAGCGGGAACTCCTACGAGCAGTACTTC.

The chain employs TRBV6-5 and TRBJ2-5; D is uncertain. Germline V gives CDR1 MNHEY, CDR2 SVGAGI. CDR3 length: 16 amino acids. V lost 0 bases and J lost 7, with 18 bases in between. CDR3 residues: CASSYSQIGSKRTQYF. CDR3 DNA sequence: TGTGCCAGCAGTTACTCACAGATCGGATCCAAGAGGACCCAGTACTTC.

CDR3 sequence reads: CASSIGASGLYNEQFF. The CDR3 coding sequence is TGTGCCAGTAGTATAGGGGCGAGCGGACTCTACAATGAGCAGTTCTTC. This sequence joins TRBV19 and TRBJ2-1, with a tentative D call TRBD2 (5 bases). Trimming cost V 1 base and J 3 bases, with 13 bases left between them. The CDR3 extends over 16 amino acids. Germline CDR1 reads LNHDA; CDR2 reads SQIVND (reference sequence).

The CDR3 region is CASSEVLGGGFQTTRETQYF. The DNA of the CDR3 is TGTGCCAGCAGTGAAGTCCTAGGGGGAGGGTTTCAAACAACGAGAGAGACCCAGTACTTC. V gene TRBV2 combines with J gene TRBJ2-5, with D tentatively TRBD2 (7 bases). The V and J ends lost 1 base and 4 bases respectively, with 28 bases between them. The CDR3 sequence is 20 residues long. The germline V gene has CDR1 SNHLY and CDR2 FYNNEI.

The gene calls are TRBV19 and TRBJ2-1; 8 positions match TRBD1. Trimming took 5 bases from V and 2 from J; bases not matched to a gene: 5. There are 15 residues in the CDR3. Germline CDR1 is LNHDA and CDR2 is SQIVND (reference sequence). The CDR3 sequence: CASSLDRATYNEQFF. The CDR3 nucleotides are TGTGCCAGTAGTTTGGACAGGGCCACCTACAATGAGCAGTTCTTC.

The V call is TRBV2, the J call TRBJ1-3, with a possible D match to TRBD1 (6 bases). Per the germline V gene, CDR1 is SNHLY and CDR2 is FYNNEI. The V end lost 0 bases, the J end lost 3 bases, and 24 bases lay between the germline ends. The CDR3 extends over 20 amino acids. CDR3 nucleotide sequence: TGTGCCAGCAGTGAAGCGCGGTTGGGGGGCCTGGGTTTATTTGGAAACACCATATATTTT. It codes for CASSEARLGGLGLFGNTIYF.

The rearrangement uses TRBV6-6 and TRBJ2-7; TRBD1 aligns across 7 bases. Germline V lookup: CDR1 MNHNY, CDR2 SVGAGI (reference sequence). This CDR3 comprises 15 residues. The V segment lost 0 bases and the J segment 1 base; nucleotides outside the gene matches: 3. CDR3: CASSYSRQGSYEQYF. The CDR3, as DNA: TGTGCCAGCAGTTACTCCCGACAGGGATCCTACGAGCAGTACTTC.

V is TRBV10-3 and J is TRBJ1-2; 8 bases agree with TRBD1. Germline-derived CDR1 and CDR2 are ENHRY and SYGVKD. The J segment lost 1 base and the V segment lost 0 bases, leaving 4 bases of the junction unmatched. The CDR3 has 16 residues. The CDR3 spells CAISESRQGNNYGYTF. The CDR3 coding sequence is TGTGCCATCAGTGAGTCTCGACAGGGGAATAACTATGGCTACACCTTC.

The chain combines TRBV4-1 with TRBJ2-5; D perhaps matches TRBD1 (6 bases). This CDR3 spans 14 amino acids. V lost 1 base to trimming and J lost 5 bases, with 11 bases between them. The germline V gene encodes CDR1 MGHRA and CDR2 YSYEKL. The CDR3 DNA reads TGCGCCAGCAGCCAAGGAGGGGGTAGGGAGACCCAGTACTTC. Amino acids: CASSQGGGRETQYF.

The chain combines TRBV5-1 with TRBJ2-2, with 10 nucleotides matching TRBD1. CDR1 SGHRS and CDR2 YFSETQ come from the germline V gene. The CDR3 totals 15 residues. The V gene end was trimmed by 4 bases and the J gene end by 5 bases; junction bases not matched to a gene: 5. Here the CDR3 reads CASSEGTGVTGELFF. As DNA, the CDR3 is TGCGCCAGCAGCGAAGGGACAGGGGTTACCGGGGAGCTGTTTTTT.

The gene calls are TRBV5-1 and TRBJ1-3, with D possibly TRBD1 on 5 matching bases. Germline V CDR1 and CDR2: SGHRS, YFSETQ. The V and J ends lost 0 bases and 2 bases respectively, with 9 bases between them. CDR3 size: 15 residues. This CDR3 reads CASSLEGNPGNTIYF. CDR3 coding DNA: TGCGCCAGCAGCTTGGAGGGGAACCCTGGAAACACCATATATTTT.

This clone was seen only a few times. The genes are TRBV27 and TRBJ2-1; D ambiguous. This CDR3 comprises 15 residues. Looked up from germline, CDR1 is MNHEY and CDR2 is SMNVEV (reference sequence). V was cut by 2 bases and J by 9 bases, with 17 bases left in between. The CDR3 bases are TGTGCCAGCAGTTTAAGTAGGCCCCAGGCCGGTGAGCAGTTCTTC. Translation gives CASSLSRPQAGEQFF.

J is TRBJ2-1 and V is TRBV9; TRBD2 might be the D (6 bases). Germline CDR1 SGDLS, CDR2 YYNGEE. The CDR3 totals 17 residues. V lost 0 bases and J 4 bases, leaving 17 bases between the germline ends. The CDR3 here is CASSVDRWRAGYNEQFF. CDR3 coding DNA: TGTGCCAGCAGCGTAGACCGATGGCGGGCGGGGTACAATGAGCAGTTCTTC.

For this clone: Because it lacks the conserved phenylalanine or tryptophan at the end, this CDR3 is likely a read error. The chain carries TRBV7-2 and TRBJ1-2; D perhaps matches TRBD1 (5 bases). Germline V gene data show CDR1 as SGHTA and CDR2 as FQGNSA. Trimming cost V 5 bases and J 3 bases, with 16 bases left between them. The CDR3 runs 15 residues. CDR3 sequence: CASSDGTAAHYGYTL. In DNA, the CDR3 is TGTGCCAGCAGCGACGGGACGGCAGCCCACTATGGCTACACCCTC.

The chain couples TRBV5-6 to TRBJ2-4; the D is unclear. The CDR3 covers 15 residues. Per germline, CDR1 SGHDT and CDR2 YYEEEE. Trimming left V 2 bases short and J 1 base short, with 10 bases between. CDR3 region: CASSLNGDAKNIQYF. The DNA for the CDR3 is TGTGCCAGCAGCTTAAATGGGGATGCCAAAAACATTCAGTACTTC.

The rearrangement links TRBV5-1 to TRBJ2-1; tentative D call: TRBD2 (5 bases). The CDR3 loop spans 15 amino acids. V gave up 5 bases and J gave up 5 bases, with 17 bases separating them. CDR1 SGHRS and CDR2 YFSETQ come from the germline V gene. The CDR3 spells CASSYSVDYNNEQFF. The CDR3 DNA follows: TGCGCCAGCAGTTATTCGGTAGACTACAACAATGAGCAGTTCTTC.

V gene TRBV5-1 combines with J gene TRBJ2-1; 7 bases map to TRBD2. V lost 4 bases, J lost 5 bases, and 0 bases stayed unmatched. Germline V gene lookup returns CDR1 SGHRS and CDR2 YFSETQ. The CDR3 extends over 12 amino acids. The CDR3 loop is CASSLADNEQFF. CDR3 coding DNA: TGCGCCAGCAGCCTAGCGGACAATGAGCAGTTCTTC.

CDR3 protein: CASSLTGSSSYEQYF. DNA for the CDR3: TGTGCCAGCAGCCTTACAGGGTCTAGCTCCTACGAGCAGTACTTC. J is TRBJ2-7 and V is TRBV11-2; possible D gene TRBD1, 6 bases. The ends were cut back, 5 bases at V and 0 bases at J, with 14 bases in the middle. This CDR3 is built from 15 residues. From germline, CDR1 is SGHAT and CDR2 FQNNGV.

The table lists this clone with a count of one. The V and J genes are TRBV5-1 and TRBJ2-6; 10 bases agree with TRBD2. The CDR3 totals 18 residues. Germline assignment: CDR1 SGHRS and CDR2 YFSETQ. V lost 5 bases to trimming and J lost 0 bases; unmatched junction nucleotides: 8. The CDR3 loop is CASRLPGLANSGANVLTF. The DNA for the CDR3 is TGCGCCAGCAGGTTACCGGGACTAGCGAACTCTGGGGCCAACGTCCTGACTTTC.

This rearrangement joins TRBV27 to TRBJ2-5, with D hard to call. The CDR3 consists of 13 residues. The V and J ends lost 0 bases and 5 bases respectively, with 7 bases between them. Germline V gene data show CDR1 as MNHEY and CDR2 as SMNVEV (reference sequence). The CDR3 bases are TGTGCCAGCAGTTTATCGTATCGGGAGACCCAGTACTTC. It encodes CASSLSYRETQYF.

The chain carries TRBV9 and TRBJ2-1, with 11 bases fitting TRBD2. With 3 bases clipped from V and 8 bases from J, the junction kept 10 bases outside the gene matches. The CDR3 is 16 residues long. CDR1 SGDLS and CDR2 YYNGEE come from the germline V gene. CDR3 sequence reads: CASSALAGGPEDEQFF. The CDR3 DNA follows: TGTGCCAGCAGCGCGTTAGCGGGAGGGCCTGAGGATGAGCAGTTCTTC.

The rearrangement joins TRBV19 to TRBJ1-1, with TRBD1 identical over 7 bases. J lost 0 bases, V lost 8 bases, and 6 bases had no gene match. Germline lookup yields CDR1 LNHDA and CDR2 SQIVND (reference sequence). The CDR3 is 14 residues long. The CDR3 DNA reads as TGTGCCAGTCGCGAGGGGGCGTTGAACACTGAAGCTTTCTTT. This translates into CASREGALNTEAFF.

The rearrangement links TRBV9 to TRBJ2-1, with 12 nucleotides matching TRBD2. The J segment lost 7 bases and the V segment lost 5 bases, leaving 10 bases of the junction unmatched. The germline V gene has CDR1 SGDLS and CDR2 YYNGEE. This CDR3 has 16 residues. In DNA, the CDR3 is TGTGCCAGCAGTCCTACGACTAGCGGGAGTGTTAATGAGCAGTTCTTC. Translation: CASSPTTSGSVNEQFF.

This chain uses TRBV7-9 with TRBJ2-5, with unresolved D. Germline CDR1 is SEHNR and CDR2 is FQNEAQ (reference sequence). CDR3 size: 16 residues. The V end was cut by 2 bases, the J end by 1 base, with 14 bases between. CDR3 nucleotides: TGTGCCAGCAGCTTAACGTGGGTAAGGGTCCAAGAGACCCAGTACTTC. The encoded protein is CASSLTWVRVQETQYF.

This chain joins TRBV27 and TRBJ2-2, with unresolved D. This CDR3 comprises 13 residues. Germline values: CDR1 MNHEY, CDR2 SMNVEV (reference sequence). V shed 5 bases and J shed 3 bases, with 7 bases lying between them. CDR3 protein: CASSRLYTGELFF. The DNA of the CDR3 is TGTGCCAGCAGTCGTTTGTACACCGGGGAGCTGTTTTTT.

The V and J genes are TRBV5-1 and TRBJ1-2; TRBD1 aligns across 8 bases. With V trimmed by 4 bases and J by 5 bases, 10 bases remained unmatched. The CDR3 has 15 amino acids. Germline CDR1 SGHRS, CDR2 YFSETQ. In DNA, the CDR3 is TGCGCCAGCAGCGGGACAGGAGATTTTTCTTATGGCTACACCTTC. Translation: CASSGTGDFSYGYTF.